Following are 27 T cell receptor beta chains from one sample sequenced in a study of blood T cells in healthy people across ages. The authors ran a second PCR of roughly 6 to 11 cycles using a sample-barcoded 5' primer and a J-beta primer mix. Using its own MiXCR run on the 5' RACE reads, TCRdb lists one record per CDR3 protein. The sample records 700,000 or so distinct CDR3 sequences, approximately 21% being singletons. Sequenced material: blood. Receptors originate from a man aged 65-85 years in good health.

This clonotype was observed a few times. V usage is TRBV29-1 and J usage is TRBJ1-1; D gene unclear. Trimming pared 3 bases from V and 1 base from J, leaving 9 bases between. The CDR3 contains 13 residues. In germline, CDR1 is SQVTM, CDR2 ANQGSEA. CDR3 region: CSVDSPENTEAFF. The CDR3 DNA follows: TGCAGCGTTGATTCCCCAGAGAACACTGAAGCTTTCTTT.

This clonotype has more than one count but fewer than ten. The CDR3, as DNA: TGTGCCAGCAGCCCTCCCGGCATTTCCTACGAGCAGTACTTC. Its protein product is CASSPPGISYEQYF. The rearrangement uses TRBV7-9 and TRBJ2-5; D unclear. The end of the DNA fits TRBJ2-7 better, so the J call may be wrong. This CDR3 comprises 14 residues. The V gene's germline CDR1 is SEHNR and CDR2 FQNEAQ (reference sequence).

This clonotype was counted a few times. The chain has TRBV20-1 and TRBJ1-2; D may be TRBD1 (5 bases). There are 14 residues in the CDR3. Looked up from germline, CDR1 is DFQATT and CDR2 is SNEGSKA (reference sequence). V was trimmed by 2 bases and J by 4 bases, leaving 14 bases between them. Here the CDR3 reads CSARRTRDSYGYTF. The CDR3 coding sequence is TGCAGTGCTAGACGGACCAGGGATAGCTATGGCTACACCTTC.

This clonotype was seen more than once but under ten times. This chain joins TRBV7-2 and TRBJ2-3, with TRBD2 as a possible D gene (5 bases). Per germline, CDR1 SGHTA and CDR2 FQGNSA. Trimming took 5 bases from V and 3 from J, leaving 18 bases between them. The CDR3 loop spans 16 amino acids. The CDR3 DNA sequence: TGTGCCAGCAGCCCTAGACGAGGGTTCGGTACAGATACGCAGTATTTT. Protein: CASSPRRGFGTDTQYF.

This chain's CDR3 is CSASERLGKETQYF. The CDR3 DNA reads TGCAGTGCTAGTGAGAGGCTAGGCAAAGAGACCCAGTACTTC. The rearrangement uses TRBV20-1 and TRBJ2-5, with D unclear. This CDR3 region has 14 residues. Trimming pared 3 bases from V and 3 bases from J, leaving 14 bases between. In germline, CDR1 is DFQATT, CDR2 SNEGSKA (reference sequence).

The table lists this clonotype with a few counts. V is TRBV6-6 and J is TRBJ2-7; possible D gene TRBD1, 6 bases. CDR1 and CDR2 from the germline V gene are MNHNY and SVGAGI (reference sequence). Trimming pared 2 bases from V and 4 bases from J, leaving 15 bases between. The CDR3 has 15 amino acids. In DNA form, the CDR3 reads TGTGCCAGCAGTTACGTCGGACAGCAAAAATACGAGCAGTACTTC. Protein: CASSYVGQQKYEQYF.

This clonotype has more than one count but fewer than ten. This chain joins TRBV6-5 and TRBJ2-3; D is possibly TRBD1 (5 bases). The CDR3 sequence is 14 residues long. Between the trimmed V and J ends, which lost 5 bases and 0 bases, there was a span of 9 bases. Germline loops: CDR1 MNHEY, CDR2 SVGAGI. The CDR3 sequence: CASSLTDSTDTQYF. CDR3 nucleotide sequence: TGTGCCAGCAGTCTGACAGATAGCACAGATACGCAGTATTTT.

The rearrangement uses TRBV6-2 or TRBV6-3 and TRBJ1-2; D is unclear. In germline, CDR1 is MNHEY, CDR2 SVGEGT. With 2 bases removed from V and 6 bases from J, the gap between germline ends came to 4 bases. The CDR3 sequence is 11 residues long. As DNA, the CDR3 is TGTGCCAGCAGTTACCTGAATGGCTACACCTTC. As protein: CASSYLNGYTF.

The chain carries TRBV27 and TRBJ2-6; D not certain. Germline CDR1 reads MNHEY; CDR2 reads SMNVEV (reference sequence). Deletions cut 8 bases from V and 2 bases from J, with 10 bases between. The length of the CDR3 is 14 residues. The CDR3 is CASGYRAGANVLTF. The CDR3 DNA reads TGTGCCAGCGGGTATAGGGCTGGGGCCAACGTCCTGACTTTC. Full variable domain (outside the CDR3, taken from reference TRBV27 and TRBJ2-6): EAQVTQNPRYLITVTGKKLTVTCSQNMNHEYMSWYRQDPGLGLRQIYYSMNVEVTDKGDVPEGYKVSRKEKRNFPLILESPSPNQTSLYFCASGYRAGANVLTFGAGSRLTVL.

Ten or more counts support this clonotype. The chain carries TRBV3-1 and TRBJ2-1; possibly TRBD2 for D (6 bases). The germline CDR1 and CDR2 sequences are LGHDT and YNNKEL (reference sequence). The CDR3 is 16 residues long. V was cut by 4 bases and J by 5 bases, with 18 bases left in between. This CDR3 reads CASSPFRLAVDNEQFF. CDR3 bases: TGTGCCAGCAGCCCGTTCCGGTTAGCGGTAGACAATGAGCAGTTCTTC.

This clonotype showed up just a few times. The rearrangement links TRBV30 to TRBJ2-6; D ambiguous. CDR1 is GTSNPN and CDR2 is SVGIG in the germline V gene (reference sequence). The CDR3 runs to 15 residues. Between the trimmed V and J ends, which lost 3 bases and 0 bases, there was a span of 9 bases. The CDR3 here is CAWRRLNSGANVLTF. The CDR3, as DNA: TGTGCCTGGAGACGGTTGAACTCTGGGGCCAACGTCCTGACTTTC.

This clonotype showed up just a few times. The rearrangement links TRBV5-1 to TRBJ2-6; D not resolved. The CDR3 spans 16 residues. Germline V gene sequence: CDR1 SGHRS, CDR2 YFSETQ. Trimming removed 0 bases from V and 0 bases from J, with 7 bases in between. As DNA, the CDR3 is TGCGCCAGCAGCTTGGAAACCAACTCTGGGGCCAACGTCCTGACTTTC. This sequence encodes CASSLETNSGANVLTF.

This clonotype was seen only a few times. The V and J genes are TRBV27 and TRBJ1-3; D call uncertain. The length of the CDR3 is 15 residues. Germline V gives CDR1 MNHEY, CDR2 SMNVEV (reference sequence). Deletions cut 5 bases from V and 0 bases from J, with 11 bases between. CDR3: CASSDRAVSGNTIYF. In DNA, the CDR3 is TGTGCCAGCAGTGATAGGGCTGTCTCTGGAAACACCATATATTTT.

This clonotype was seen a few times. This chain uses TRBV7-7 with TRBJ2-1, with D tentatively TRBD2 (5 bases). Looked up from germline, CDR1 is SSHAT and CDR2 is FNYEAQ (reference sequence). CDR3 size: 14 residues. Trimming removed 4 bases at V and 9 bases at J, with 16 bases between. CDR3: CASSSEASSSEQFF. The DNA of the CDR3 is TGTGCCAGCAGCTCGGAGGCTAGTAGCAGTGAGCAGTTCTTC. Based on the CDR3 plus reference TRBV7-7 and TRBJ2-1, the full variable domain is GAGVSQSPRYKVTKRGQDVTLRCDPISSHATLYWYQQALGQGPEFLTYFNYEAQPDKSGLPSDRFSAERPEGSISTLTIQRTEQRDSAMYRCASSSEASSSEQFFGPGTRLTVL.

This clonotype was seen only a few times. V gene TRBV7-2 combines with J gene TRBJ2-7; 8 bases are a match to TRBD1. CDR3 size: 15 residues. Germline lookup yields CDR1 SGHTA and CDR2 FQGNSA. The junction had 9 bases not matched to a gene; V was cut back by 1 base and J by 7 bases. The CDR3 DNA reads as TGTGCCAGCAGCTTAGTTCAGGGGGCCCGTTCTGAGCAGTACTTC. Encoded protein: CASSLVQGARSEQYF.

The chain joins TRBV7-9 to TRBJ1-1, with a possible D match to TRBD1 (5 bases). Germline V CDR1 and CDR2: SEHNR, FQNEAQ (reference sequence). This CDR3 is built from 15 residues. V lost 5 bases to trimming and J lost 1 base, with 14 bases between them. Here the CDR3 reads CASSARRTGNTEAFF. DNA of the CDR3: TGTGCCAGCAGCGCGAGACGAACAGGGAACACTGAAGCTTTCTTT.

This clonotype was found a few times. The chain combines TRBV5-1 with TRBJ1-2, with TRBD1 matching over 8 bases. V trimming: 4 bases; J trimming: 6 bases; junction bases outside the gene matches: 5. There are 13 residues in the CDR3. Germline V gene lookup returns CDR1 SGHRS and CDR2 YFSETQ. The DNA of the CDR3 is TGCGCCAGCAGCCCGACAGGGGCGGATGGCTACACCTTC. Translation: CASSPTGADGYTF.

This clonotype has a count of ten or more. The genes are TRBV28 and TRBJ2-4; 9 nucleotides match TRBD1. Germline V lookup: CDR1 MDHEN, CDR2 SYDVKM. V lost 5 bases, J lost 8 bases, and 4 bases stayed unmatched. The CDR3 is made up of 13 amino acids. This chain's CDR3 is CASSRTGVYIQYF. CDR3 sequence (DNA): TGTGCCAGCAGTCGGACAGGGGTGTACATTCAGTACTTC.

DNA for the CDR3: TGCGCCAGCAGCGGGAGACAGGGGTTTTTTACTAGCACAGATACGCAGTATTTT. This gives the protein CASSGRQGFFTSTDTQYF. This chain joins TRBV5-1 and TRBJ2-3; 8 nucleotides agree with TRBD1. J lost 0 bases, V lost 4 bases, and 13 bases had no gene match. CDR3 size: 18 residues. Germline assignment: CDR1 SGHRS and CDR2 YFSETQ.

In regard to this clonotype: One end of the junction is discordant with germline, which a read error may explain. V usage is TRBV28 and J usage is TRBJ2-1; TRBD1 matches at 9 bases. This CDR3 comprises 12 residues. The germline V gene encodes CDR1 MDHEN and CDR2 SYDVKM. This CDR3 is CASSTGTGIIYF. CDR3 nucleotide sequence: TGTGCCAGCAGTACCGGGACAGGGATCATCTACTTC.

The gene calls are TRBV25-1 and TRBJ2-7; the D gene is possibly TRBD2 (6 bases). V lost 2 bases and J lost 2, with 19 bases in between. CDR1 MGHDK and CDR2 SYGVNS come from the germline V gene. This CDR3 comprises 17 residues. For the CDR3, the DNA is TGTGCCAGCAGTGAACCGATGGACTACACGATGACCTACGAGCAGTACGTC. Its translation: CASSEPMDYTMTYEQYV.

The J gene is TRBJ1-2, the V gene TRBV11-2, with 8 bases identical to TRBD1. The CDR3 contains 14 residues. CDR1 and CDR2 from the germline V gene are SGHAT and FQNNGV. Trimming took 2 bases from V and 3 from J; bases not matched to a gene: 2. The CDR3 region is CASSLHRGDYGYTF. CDR3 bases: TGTGCCAGCAGCTTACACAGGGGGGACTATGGCTACACCTTC.

This clonotype was recorded a few times. This sequence joins TRBV10-2 and TRBJ2-7, with unresolved D. There are 13 residues in the CDR3. CDR1 and CDR2 from the germline V gene are WSHSY and SAAADI. V dropped 6 bases and J dropped 4 bases, with 13 bases sitting between them. This chain's CDR3 is CASRTQTTYEQYF. Written as DNA, the CDR3 is TGCGCCAGCAGAACACAGACCACTTACGAGCAGTACTTC.

The chain links TRBV7-9 to TRBJ1-4; TRBD1 matches at 7 bases. V shed 5 bases, J shed 7 bases, and the junction held 7 bases outside the gene matches. Germline-derived CDR1 and CDR2 are SEHNR and FQNEAQ (reference sequence). CDR3 length: 14 amino acids. The CDR3 region is CASSPAGGLEKLFF. The CDR3 DNA is TGTGCCAGCAGCCCCGCAGGGGGTCTTGAAAAACTGTTTTTT.

The CDR3 DNA follows: TGCAGTGCTCCGATGGGACTCACCCACTCCGAGCAGTTCTTC. Translation gives CSAPMGLTHSEQFF. The rearrangement uses TRBV20-1 and TRBJ2-1; D possibly corresponds to TRBD2 (6 bases). Trimming removed 5 bases at V and 10 bases at J, with 21 bases between. Per the germline V gene, CDR1 is DFQATT and CDR2 is SNEGSKA (reference sequence). This CDR3 region has 14 residues.

V usage is TRBV28 and J usage is TRBJ2-2, with TRBD1 as a possible D gene (5 bases). Deletions cut 3 bases from V and 2 bases from J, with 10 bases between. Germline CDR1 is MDHEN and CDR2 is SYDVKM. The CDR3 sequence is 15 residues long. CDR3 in DNA: TGTGCCAGCAGTTTCGAGACAGTAAACACCGGGGAGCTGTTTTTT. Residues: CASSFETVNTGELFF.

The V gene is TRBV12-3 or TRBV12-4, the J gene TRBJ2-2; possible D gene TRBD2, 6 bases. The CDR3 has 16 residues. Trimming stripped 4 bases from V and 4 bases from J, with 16 bases between. The CDR3 spells CASSSRARGSTGELFF. DNA of the CDR3: TGTGCCAGCAGTTCCCGGGCCCGGGGGTCCACCGGGGAGCTGTTTTTT.